Presented here are 8 T cell receptor beta chains from one specimen sequenced in a study of T cell repertoires in cytomegalovirus infection. No antigen has been identified for these receptors. TCRdb reprocessed the reads with MiXCR, giving one entry per CDR3 protein. This table has just under 500,000 distinct CDR3 sequences, about 33% appearing once. This specimen consisted of cultured PBMCs, obtained from culture after CMV antigen stimulation. These receptors all stem from a human donor in good health (CMV status not recorded). Some clones in this sample may be carry-over from other donors' samples.

This chain connects TRBV6-6 to TRBJ2-5; the D gene is possibly TRBD2 (5 bases). Germline V gene sequence: CDR1 MNHNY, CDR2 SVGAGI (reference sequence). With 1 base removed from V and 5 bases from J, the gap between germline ends came to 14 bases. CDR3 length: 15 residues. The CDR3 protein is CASSYFGGGGETQYF. The CDR3 DNA is TGTGCCAGCAGTTACTTCGGCGGAGGCGGGGAGACCCAGTACTTC.

The J gene is TRBJ2-5, the V gene TRBV29-1, with TRBD2 matching over 9 bases. J lost 2 bases, V lost 7 bases, and 5 bases had no gene match. Germline V gene lookup returns CDR1 SQVTM and CDR2 ANQGSEA. This CDR3 is 13 amino acids long. CDR3 DNA: TGCAGCGCGCGGACTAGCGCACAAGAGACCCAGTACTTC. Its translation: CSARTSAQETQYF.

In its sample, this clonotype was seen a few times. This chain links TRBV6-1 with TRBJ2-7; the D gene is possibly TRBD2 (6 bases). The CDR3 loop spans 18 amino acids. The germline V gene encodes CDR1 MNHNS and CDR2 SASEGT. The ends were cut back, 0 bases at V and 4 bases at J, with 22 bases in the middle. Written as DNA, the CDR3 is TGTGCCAGCAGTGAAGCGCTTCGAGGAACAACCCGGGGGTACGAGCAGTACTTC. This encodes CASSEALRGTTRGYEQYF.

The rearrangement links TRBV7-2 to TRBJ2-3; D possibly corresponds to TRBD1 (6 bases). The CDR3 contains 14 residues. V was pared by 4 bases and J by 2 bases, with 10 bases between. CDR1 is SGHTA, CDR2 FQGNSA, per germline. The CDR3: CASSSGHHTDTQYF. The CDR3 DNA reads as TGTGCCAGCAGCTCGGGACATCACACAGATACGCAGTATTTT.

The chain couples TRBV6-2 or TRBV6-3 to TRBJ2-1, with TRBD2 matching over 7 bases. The germline V gene encodes CDR1 MNHEY and CDR2 SVGEGT. Trimming took 0 bases from V and 6 from J; bases not matched to a gene: 8. The CDR3 loop spans 16 amino acids. The CDR3 region has the DNA TGTGCCAGCAGTTACTCCCACGGCGGGAGTATCAATGAGCAGTTCTTC. Residues: CASSYSHGGSINEQFF.

This clonotype was counted only a few times. The chain carries TRBV7-2 and TRBJ1-5; D unclear. CDR1 and CDR2 from the germline V gene are SGHTA and FQGNSA. V dropped 1 base and J dropped 8 bases, with 9 bases sitting between them. The CDR3 has 13 amino acids. The CDR3 reads CASSLDFGEPQHF. The CDR3 region has the DNA TGTGCCAGCAGCTTAGACTTTGGTGAGCCCCAGCATTTT. The variable domain in full, with the rest retrieved from reference TRBV7-2 and TRBJ1-5, is GAGVSQSPSNKVTEKGKDVELRCDPISGHTALYWYRQSLGQGLEFLIYFQGNSAPDKSGLPSDRFSAERTGGSVSTLTIQRTQQEDSAVYLCASSLDFGEPQHFGDGTRLSIL.

This sequence joins TRBV3-1 and TRBJ1-6; no firm D call. There are 13 residues in the CDR3. The germline V and J ends were trimmed by 0 bases and 7 bases, with 4 bases remaining between them. CDR1 is LGHDT, CDR2 YNNKEL, per germline (reference sequence). The CDR3 DNA reads TGTGCCAGCAGCCAAGACAGAAATTCACCCCTCCACTTT. Translating gives CASSQDRNSPLHF.

In its sample, this clonotype was seen a few times. J is TRBJ2-7 and V is TRBV14, with D hard to call. This CDR3 has 15 residues. Per germline, CDR1 SGHDN and CDR2 FVKESK. Between the trimmed V and J ends, which lost 4 bases and 0 bases, there was a span of 13 bases. The CDR3 is CASSRPGWASYEQYF. The CDR3 DNA follows: TGTGCCAGCAGCCGCCCTGGTTGGGCCTCCTACGAGCAGTACTTC.